Below, 15 T cell receptor beta chains from the same sample are listed, as sequenced in a study of T cells after yellow fever vaccination. Using its own MiXCR run on the 5' RACE reads, TCRdb lists one record per CDR3 protein. Altogether around 310,000 distinct CDR3 sequences are present, approximately 4% being singletons, with the ten largest covering roughly 19%. Sequencing was performed on PBMCs, taken 15 days after the yellow fever booster vaccination. The receptors come from a man aged 18-30 years who received the YFV17D yellow fever vaccine.

V is TRBV7-8 and J is TRBJ1-3, with TRBD1 matching over 7 bases. Germline CDR1 reads SGHVS; CDR2 reads FQNEAQ. The CDR3 loop spans 16 amino acids. V was clipped by 6 bases and J by 3 bases; unmatched bases: 11. CDR3 coding DNA: TGTGCCAGCAGTACGCCGGGACAGAGATATGGAAACACCATATATTTT. Protein sequence: CASSTPGQRYGNTIYF. The variable domain in full, with the rest retrieved from reference TRBV7-8 and TRBJ1-3, is GAGVSQSPRYKVAKRGQDVALRCDPISGHVSLFWYQQALGQGPEFLTYFQNEAQLDKSGLPSDRFFAERPEGSVSTLKIQRTQQEDSAVYLCASSTPGQRYGNTIYFGEGSWLTVV.

At least ten counts were recorded for this clonotype. V and J are TRBV12-5 and TRBJ2-1; D gene ambiguous. V lost 7 bases and J lost 8, with 18 bases in between. This CDR3 has 14 residues. The germline V gene encodes CDR1 LGHNT and CDR2 FRNRAP. CDR3 sequence reads: CASVLTLAADEQFF. Written as DNA, the CDR3 is TGTGCTAGTGTCTTGACCCTGGCGGCCGATGAGCAGTTCTTC.

This clonotype was seen only a few times. The V and J genes are TRBV18 and TRBJ2-7; no definite D call. Germline V gene sequence: CDR1 KGHSH, CDR2 LQKENI. The CDR3 is made up of 14 amino acids. Trimming stripped 3 bases from V and 1 base from J, with 10 bases between. CDR3 coding DNA: TGTGCCAGCTCACCGGCGGACGGTTCCTACGAGCAGTACGTC. It specifies CASSPADGSYEQYV.

This clonotype was observed many times. The chain joins TRBV12-3 or TRBV12-4 to TRBJ2-7; D ambiguous. This CDR3 is 12 amino acids long. With 0 bases removed from V and 7 bases from J, the gap between germline ends came to 7 bases. The CDR3 loop is CASSLAGLEQYF. The CDR3 bases are TGTGCCAGCAGTTTAGCAGGTCTGGAGCAGTACTTC.

The chain employs TRBV5-6 and TRBJ2-7, with unresolved D. V shed 8 bases and J shed 7 bases, with 13 bases lying between them. Germline V gene sequence: CDR1 SGHDT, CDR2 YYEEEE. This CDR3 comprises 11 residues. The CDR3 is CASSIMGEQYV. In DNA form, the CDR3 reads TGTGCCAGTTCGATAATGGGGGAGCAGTACGTC.

This clonotype appeared a few times. V is TRBV20-1 and J is TRBJ2-5; 9 bases line up with TRBD2. CDR1 DFQATT and CDR2 SNEGSKA come from the germline V gene (reference sequence). J was trimmed by 5 bases and V by 3 bases; bases with no gene match: 7. The CDR3 runs 14 residues. The DNA of the CDR3 is TGCAGTGCTAGTCGCGGGGGGGTGAGCGAGACCCAGTACTTC. Translated: CSASRGGVSETQYF.

This clonotype showed up many times. The rearrangement joins TRBV25-1 to TRBJ1-1, with a weak D call TRBD1 (6 bases). From germline, CDR1 is MGHDK and CDR2 SYGVNS. The CDR3 consists of 14 residues. V gave up 4 bases and J gave up 3 bases, with 12 bases separating them. CDR3: CASSVVGGHTEAFF. The CDR3 nucleotides are TGTGCCAGCAGTGTAGTGGGGGGCCACACTGAAGCTTTCTTT.

This clonotype was observed a handful of times. This rearrangement joins TRBV7-3 to TRBJ2-5; D might be TRBD1 (7 bases). The germline V gene has CDR1 SGHTA and CDR2 FQGTGA. The CDR3 runs to 15 residues. Trimming took off 4 bases at V and 5 bases at J, with 17 bases between the two ends. The CDR3 region is CASSSGAARGETQYF. The DNA of the CDR3 is TGTGCCAGCAGCTCGGGGGCGGCCAGGGGGGAGACCCAGTACTTC.

The J gene is TRBJ2-5, the V gene TRBV7-2, with D maybe TRBD1 (6 bases). The CDR3 has 17 residues. V shed 1 base and J shed 1 base, with 16 bases lying between them. Germline CDR1 reads SGHTA; CDR2 reads FQGNSA. In DNA, the CDR3 is TGTGCCAGCAGCTTAGACCTCGCCCTGGGGGCCCAAGAGACCCAGTACTTC. Translation: CASSLDLALGAQETQYF.

There are a few counts of this clonotype. The chain recombines TRBV10-3 with TRBJ2-5; D might be TRBD1 (6 bases). Germline V gives CDR1 ENHRY, CDR2 SYGVKD. The CDR3 spans 14 residues. V lost 3 bases and J lost 2, with 10 bases in between. The CDR3 coding sequence is TGTGCCATCAGTGAACCGACAGGACAAGAGACCCAGTACTTC. It encodes CAISEPTGQETQYF.

The chain recombines TRBV5-5 with TRBJ2-1, with 7 bases identical to TRBD2. Unmatched junction bases numbered 6, after V lost 5 bases and J lost 1 base. The CDR3 is made up of 15 amino acids. Germline CDR1 SGHKS, CDR2 YYEKEE (reference sequence). The CDR3 spells CASRYDSGSYNEQFF. Here the CDR3 DNA reads TGTGCCAGCAGATACGATAGCGGGTCCTACAATGAGCAGTTCTTC.

This clonotype was picked up many times. The chain carries TRBV18 and TRBJ1-2; D is unresolved. Germline loops: CDR1 KGHSH, CDR2 LQKENI. Trimming pared 6 bases from V and 6 bases from J, leaving 14 bases between. The CDR3 length is 13 residues. CDR3 nucleotide sequence: TGTGCCAGCTCTCCGAATACCCTCGATGGCTACACCTTC. It translates to CASSPNTLDGYTF.

This clonotype was observed a few times. V and J are TRBV4-1 and TRBJ2-7, with 9 bases that match TRBD1. The CDR3 runs to 15 residues. Losses at the gene ends were 4 bases for V and 2 bases for J; bases not matched to a gene: 6. The V gene's germline CDR1 is MGHRA and CDR2 YSYEKL. The CDR3 DNA is TGCGCCAGCAGCCTCGGGACAGGGAATACCTACGAGCAGTACGTC. Protein: CASSLGTGNTYEQYV.

The chain employs TRBV9 and TRBJ1-6; perhaps TRBD1 as D (6 bases). The CDR3 contains 15 residues. Germline CDR1 reads SGDLS; CDR2 reads YYNGEE. V was clipped by 4 bases and J by 4 bases, with 12 bases between them. CDR3 sequence reads: CASSPRTEYNSPLHF. Written as DNA, the CDR3 is TGTGCCAGCAGCCCTAGGACAGAATATAATTCACCCCTCCACTTT.

This clonotype came up many times. The chain has TRBV7-2 and TRBJ2-7; D unresolved. In germline, CDR1 is SGHTA, CDR2 FQGNSA. The CDR3 loop spans 13 amino acids. V dropped 4 bases and J dropped 2 bases, with 9 bases sitting between them. In DNA form, the CDR3 reads TGTGCCAGCAGCTCCTCAAATCCCTACGAGCAGTACTTC. It encodes CASSSSNPYEQYF. The whole variable domain, filled in from reference TRBV7-2 and TRBJ2-7, reads GAGVSQSPSNKVTEKGKDVELRCDPISGHTALYWYRQSLGQGLEFLIYFQGNSAPDKSGLPSDRFSAERTGGSVSTLTIQRTQQEDSAVYLCASSSSNPYEQYFGPGTRLTVT.